This is a list of T cell receptor beta chains from one sample in a study of blood T cell repertoires in COVID-19. Produced via immunoSEQ multiplex PCR; TCRdb's table is partial and in-frame only. The sample records more than 95,000 clones, about 85% being singletons. Sample: peripheral blood. These receptors were collected from a man between 45 and 60 years old with acute or convalescent COVID-19. CDR3s include the opening cysteine and the closing phenylalanine or tryptophan. D genes are given only for firm matches. Not every row has a clone size; where given, it reads once, few, many or a size class.

clone_size	v_call	j_call	d_call	cdr3_aa	cdr3_nt
-	TRBV19	TRBJ1-5	-	CASSIQGQPQHF	TGTGCCAGTAGTATACAGGGGCAGCCCCAGCATTTT
few	TRBV2	TRBJ1-4	-	CAGAQFEKLFF	TGTGCCGGGGCACAGTTTGAAAAACTGTTTTTT
-	TRBV3-1/TRBV3-2	TRBJ2-1	-	CASSQGSSRGNEQFF	TGTGCCAGCAGCCAAGGCTCTAGCAGGGGCAATGAGCAGTTCTTC
-	TRBV27	TRBJ2-7	-	CASSLHPGRYDYEQYF	TGTGCCAGCAGTTTACACCCGGGGAGGTATGACTACGAGCAGTACTTC
-	TRBV7-6	TRBJ1-3	-	CASSLATGASGNTIYF	TGTGCCAGCAGCTTAGCTACAGGAGCCTCTGGAAACACCATATATTTT
once	TRBV10-3	TRBJ1-4	TRBD1	CAISGSFGGLGDSEKLFF	TGTGCCATCAGTGGAAGTTTTGGAGGGTTGGGGGACAGCGAAAAACTGTTTTTT
-	TRBV9	TRBJ2-3	TRBD2	CASSPTGLADITDTQYF	TGTGCCAGCAGCCCTACCGGACTAGCGGACATCACAGATACGCAGTATTTT
-	TRBV30	TRBJ1-2	-	CAWTGSYGYTF	TGTGCCTGGACAGGCAGCTATGGCTACACCTTC
once	TRBV14	TRBJ2-4	TRBD1	CASSQAGQGPAKNIQYF	TGTGCCAGCAGCCAAGCCGGACAGGGCCCAGCCAAAAACATTCAGTACTTC
-	TRBV4-2	TRBJ1-2	TRBD1	CASSRTGGDGYTF	TGTGCCAGCAGCCGAACAGGGGGCGATGGCTACACCTTC
-	TRBV19	TRBJ1-2	-	CASNSFSGYTF	TGTGCCAGTAACTCGTTTAGTGGCTACACCTTC
-	TRBV7-8	TRBJ1-1	TRBD1	CASSLQDRIAEAFF	TGTGCCAGCAGCTTACAGGACAGGATCGCTGAAGCTTTCTTT
-	TRBV3-1/TRBV3-2	TRBJ2-1	TRBD2	CASSRLAGEVYNEQFF	TGTGCCAGCAGCCGACTAGCGGGAGAGGTCTACAATGAGCAGTTCTTC
-	TRBV3-1/TRBV3-2	TRBJ1-1	TRBD1	CASSHLGQLEAFF	TGTGCCAGCAGCCACCTGGGACAGCTAGAAGCTTTCTTT
-	TRBV6-5	TRBJ2-7	-	CASSSPRTYEQYF	TGTGCCAGCAGTTCTCCTAGGACCTACGAGCAGTACTTC
-	TRBV9	TRBJ2-1	TRBD2	CASSGTSGGWTYNEQFF	TGTGCCAGCAGCGGGACTAGCGGGGGCTGGACGTACAATGAGCAGTTCTTC
-	TRBV24-1	TRBJ2-5	-	CATSDGREAETQYF	TGTGCCACCAGTGATGGTAGGGAGGCAGAGACCCAGTACTTC
-	TRBV10-2	TRBJ2-5	TRBD2	CASNLAGGQETQYF	TGCGCCAGTAATTTGGCGGGGGGTCAAGAGACCCAGTACTTC
-	TRBV7-9	TRBJ1-3	-	CASSQTSHGNTIYF	TGTGCCAGCAGCCAAACTTCGCATGGAAACACCATATATTTT
-	TRBV10-3	TRBJ2-7	TRBD1	CAISARGQGMDEQYF	TGTGCCATCAGTGCCCGGGGACAGGGCATGGACGAGCAGTACTTC
-	TRBV25-1	TRBJ2-1	-	CASSGTGFVFDEQFF	TGTGCCAGCAGCGGTACAGGTTTTGTTTTCGATGAGCAGTTCTTC
-	TRBV14	TRBJ2-7	-	CASSQEGRFGSYEQYF	TGTGCCAGCAGCCAGGAGGGACGGTTTGGCTCCTACGAGCAGTACTTC
-	TRBV7-3	TRBJ2-7	TRBD2	CASSLTSGSYEQYF	TGTGCCAGCAGCTTGACTAGCGGGAGTTACGAGCAGTACTTC
-	TRBV7-8	TRBJ1-2	TRBD1	CASSSMFPGQGYGYTF	TGTGCCAGCAGCTCCATGTTCCCGGGACAGGGCTATGGCTACACCTTC
-	TRBV28	TRBJ1-2	-	CASSLGQNYGYTF	TGTGCCAGCAGTTTGGGGCAGAACTATGGCTACACCTTC
-	TRBV7-2	TRBJ1-2	-	CASSLATGYGYTF	TGTGCCAGCAGCCTAGCGACAGGCTATGGCTACACCTTC
-	TRBV6-4	TRBJ1-2	TRBD1	CASSDGTGILGYTF	TGTGCCAGCAGTGACGGGACAGGGATTTTGGGCTACACCTTC
few	TRBV7-8	TRBJ1-2	-	CASSTGINYGYTF	TGTGCCAGCAGTACAGGGATCAACTATGGCTACACCTTC
-	TRBV6-5	TRBJ1-5	-	CASSLSGYPNQPQHF	TGTGCCAGCAGCCTTTCAGGTTACCCCAATCAGCCCCAGCATTTT
once	TRBV6-5	TRBJ2-5	-	CASSWEIQETQYF	TGTGCCAGCAGTTGGGAGATTCAAGAGACCCAGTACTTC
-	TRBV19	TRBJ1-2	-	CASSIRGKGKNYGYTF	TGTGCCAGTAGTATTAGGGGCAAAGGGAAAAACTATGGCTACACCTTC
-	TRBV11-3	TRBJ2-6	-	CASSRGSGANVLTF	TGTGCCAGCAGCCGGGGGTCTGGGGCCAACGTCCTGACTTTC